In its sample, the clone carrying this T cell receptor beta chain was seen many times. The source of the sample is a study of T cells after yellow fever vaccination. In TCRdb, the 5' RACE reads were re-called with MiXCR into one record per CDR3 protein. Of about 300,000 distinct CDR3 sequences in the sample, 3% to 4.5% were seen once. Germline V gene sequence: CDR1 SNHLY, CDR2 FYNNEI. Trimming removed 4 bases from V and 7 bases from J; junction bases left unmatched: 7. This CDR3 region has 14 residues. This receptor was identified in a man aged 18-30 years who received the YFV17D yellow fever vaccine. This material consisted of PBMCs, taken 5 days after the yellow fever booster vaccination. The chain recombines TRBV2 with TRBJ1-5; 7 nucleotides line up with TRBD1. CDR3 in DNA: TGTGCCAGCAGTGGAAACAGGGGCCGGCAGCCCCAGCATTTT. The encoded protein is CASSGNRGRQPQHF.